The clone carrying this T cell receptor (beta chain) was detected a few times. The antigen remains undetermined. Trimming cost V 1 base and J 0 bases, with 15 bases left between them. CDR1 and CDR2 from the germline V gene are KGHDR and SFDVKD. This CDR3 spans 18 amino acids. This entry belongs to a study of CD8 T cells in ankylosing spondylitis. Overall study findings and caveats: It was reported that disease-linked clones were significantly enriched in matched ankylosing spondylitis synovial fluid. A TCR beta motif of fewer than ten highly homologous variants seemed to mark ankylosing spondylitis blood. CD8+ cells made up the disease-linked clones, which were relatively rare in peripheral blood.

TCRdb re-derived calls from the 5' RACE reads in MiXCR, one entry per CDR3 protein. This table has about 160,000 distinct CDR3 sequences, 8.5% to 10% appearing once. Source material: blood, either unsorted or a sorted T cell fraction (not recorded which). The TCR was taken from a female donor with ankylosing spondylitis or in good health (not recorded which). The chain joins TRBV24-1 to TRBJ2-1; D is unresolved. CDR3 in DNA: TGTGCCACCAGTGATTTCCCCCCATGGGGAAGCTCCTACAATGAGCAGTTCTTC. This codes for CATSDFPPWGSSYNEQFF.